The clone carrying this TCR beta chain was seen at least ten times. What it binds is unknown. This sample stems from a study of T cell repertoires in cytomegalovirus infection. Study at large: CMV infection plus the matching HLA type was flagged by public TCR beta signatures. Study findings and constraints: Cumulative public TCR beta family frequency identified CMV carriers with the relevant HLA.

Germline V gene sequence: CDR1 SGHDT, CDR2 YYEEEE. The V and J ends lost 3 bases and 4 bases, in that order; junction bases with no gene match: 10. This CDR3 contains 15 residues. TCRdb passed the reads through MiXCR, listing each CDR3 protein once. The sample shows almost 500,000 distinct CDR3 sequences, about 11% of them seen only once. The TCR was taken from a human donor in good health (CMV status not recorded). Some clones in this sample may be carry-over from other donors' samples. Specimen: PBMCs. V and J are TRBV5-6 and TRBJ2-7, with 7 bases identical to TRBD1. The CDR3 DNA is TGTGCCAGCAGCTCAGGAACCGGGACAGCTTACGAGCAGTACTTC. Translation gives CASSSGTGTAYEQYF.